The 24 T cell receptor beta chains presented below share a single source sample, sequenced in a study of tumor-infiltrating lymphocytes in glioblastoma multiforme. TCR beta libraries were built from RNA through three nested multiplex PCR rounds using modified ARM-PCR. TCRdb called the multiplex PCR reads again in MiXCR, with one record for every CDR3 protein. The sample contains 25,000 to 40,000 distinct CDR3 sequences, 50% to 75% of which appear only once. Sequenced sample: brain tumor tissue. Source of these receptors: a male donor with glioblastoma.

This clonotype was detected ten times or more. The gene calls are TRBV10-2 and TRBJ2-6; TRBD1 matches at 8 bases. Germline CDR1 reads WSHSY; CDR2 reads SAAADI. This CDR3 has 17 amino acids. J gave up 0 bases and V 4 bases, and 5 bases lay outside the gene matches. The CDR3 nucleotides read TGCGCCAGCAGTGCGACAGGGGTTCCCTCTGGGGCCAACGTCCTGACTTTC. Translating it yields CASSATGVPSGANVLTF.

A note on this clonotype: Mismatch with germline at one junction end may stem from a read error. The chain joins TRBV6-2 or TRBV6-3 to TRBJ2-1, with D possibly being TRBD2 (5 bases). Germline lookup yields CDR1 MNHEY and CDR2 SVGEGT. This CDR3 region has 15 residues. The CDR3 sequence: CANLTNGEYYNGQFF. The DNA for the CDR3 is TGTGCCAACCTGACTAACGGTGAGTACTACAATGGGCAGTTCTTC.

Turning to this clonotype: The junction and the germline gene differ at one end; a read error may be behind it. V is TRBV7-3 and J is TRBJ2-1; perhaps TRBD2 as D (5 bases). Germline V gene lookup returns CDR1 SGHTA and CDR2 FQGTGA. The CDR3 totals 14 residues. Here the CDR3 DNA reads TGTGCCAGCTTGGAAGACTACTCATACAATGAGGAGTTCTTC. The encoded protein is CASLEDYSYNEEFF.

V gene TRBV12-3 or TRBV12-4 combines with J gene TRBJ2-2, with TRBD1 identical over 8 bases. Trimming at V came to 7 bases and at J to 5 bases, leaving 6 bases not matched to a gene. CDR3 length equals 14 residues. The CDR3 nucleotides read TGTGCCAGCAATAGGACAGGGTCGACCGGGGAGCTGTTTTTT. This gives the protein CASNRTGSTGELFF.

V and J are TRBV11-1 and TRBJ2-3, with unresolved D. V lost 7 bases, J lost 1 base, and 9 bases lay in between. Germline assignment: CDR1 SGHAT and CDR2 FQDESV (reference sequence). The CDR3 extends over 13 amino acids. CDR3 sequence (DNA): TGTGCCAGCAACCCCTTCGGCACAGATACGCAGTATTTT. It is translated as CASNPFGTDTQYF.

The V call is TRBV20-1, the J call TRBJ2-1; 8 bases map to TRBD2. Germline loops: CDR1 DFQATT, CDR2 SNEGSKA (reference sequence). V shed 3 bases, J shed 13 bases, and the junction held 17 bases outside the gene matches. The CDR3 loop spans 15 amino acids. The chain's CDR3 is CSASLAGILEGGQFF. The CDR3 nucleotides are TGCAGTGCTAGTTTAGCGGGAATCCTAGAGGGTGGACAGTTCTTC.

The V and J genes are TRBV6-2 or TRBV6-3 and TRBJ2-3; 10 nucleotides line up with TRBD1. The V and J ends lost 0 bases and 7 bases, in that order; junction bases with no gene match: 10. The germline gives CDR1 MNHEY, CDR2 SVGEGT. The CDR3 is made up of 17 amino acids. The chain's CDR3 is CASSYSRPGQGLNTQYF. In DNA, the CDR3 is TGTGCCAGCAGTTACTCTCGCCCGGGACAGGGGTTGAATACGCAGTATTTT.

On this clonotype: Likely a read error: the CDR3 ends without its conserved phenylalanine or tryptophan. The chain uses TRBV10-2 and TRBJ2-7; D is undetermined. The CDR3 runs to 16 residues. The germline V gene encodes CDR1 WSHSY and CDR2 SAAADI. V lost 6 bases to trimming and J lost 0 bases, with 18 bases between them. CDR3 amino acids: CASSRIKDVSSYEQYS. The CDR3 region has the DNA TGCGCCAGCAGCCGTATCAAGGACGTGAGCTCCTACGAGCAGTACTCC.

The V gene is TRBV6-5, the J gene TRBJ2-2, with D possibly matching TRBD2 (5 bases). With 4 bases removed from V and 0 bases from J, the gap between germline ends came to 12 bases. Germline V gene data show CDR1 as MNHEY and CDR2 as SVGAGI. There are 16 residues in the CDR3. The CDR3 protein is CASSSGGLANTGELFF. The CDR3 nucleotides are TGTGCCAGCAGTTCTGGCGGGCTCGCGAACACCGGGGAGCTGTTTTTT.

This clonotype was counted at least ten times. The limits of the CDR3 on the DNA are not certain, so only TCRdb's listed CDR3 is given. The V call is TRBV30, the J call TRBJ2-1; the table's TRBD1 call for D was not verified on the DNA. Looked up from germline, CDR1 is GTSNPN and CDR2 is SVGIG (reference sequence). 11 amino acids form the CDR3, both terminal residues included. CDR3 sequence: CAWGRGNERFF.

Comment on this clonotype: The junction shows a germline mismatch at one end, possibly a read error. V gene TRBV20-1 combines with J gene TRBJ2-7; 9 bases are a match to TRBD2. CDR1 DFQATT and CDR2 SNEGSKA come from the germline V gene (reference sequence). The CDR3 totals 15 residues. CDR3 region: CSARDLLAGIDEQCF. The CDR3 bases are TGCAGTGCTAGAGATCTCCTAGCGGGAATTGACGAGCAGTGCTTC.

A word on this clonotype: This may come from a read error, since a much larger clone is one base off. The rearrangement uses TRBV7-9 and TRBJ1-1, with 8 positions matching TRBD1. J lost 4 bases, V lost 1 base, and 2 bases had no gene match. Germline lookup yields CDR1 SEHNR and CDR2 FQNEAQ (reference sequence). CDR3 length: 14 amino acids. Here the CDR3 DNA reads TGTGCCAGCAGCTTAGGGACAGGGACCACTGAAGCTTTCTTT. This gives the protein CASSLGTGTTEAFF.

This clonotype was observed at least ten times. The genes are TRBV6-5 and TRBJ2-7, with 11 bases aligning to TRBD1. Germline CDR1 MNHEY, CDR2 SVGAGI. The CDR3 loop spans 15 amino acids. The V and J ends lost 6 bases and 4 bases, in that order; junction bases with no gene match: 8. As DNA, the CDR3 is TGTGCCAGCAGAGCCGGGACAGGGGGTCAGTACGAGCAGTACTTC. This codes for CASRAGTGGQYEQYF.

For this clonotype: An end of the junction does not agree with germline; a read error may underlie this. The chain employs TRBV20-1 and TRBJ2-4, with TRBD2 as a possible D gene (6 bases). The V gene's germline CDR1 is DFQATT and CDR2 SNEGSKA (reference sequence). The CDR3 has 18 amino acids. In DNA form, the CDR3 reads TGCAGTGCTAGAGGTCGACTAGGACTCGAACTAGCCAAAGACATTCAGTACTTC. Its protein product is CSARGRLGLELAKDIQYF.

A word on this clonotype: At one boundary the junction diverges from the germline segment, which might be a read error. This rearrangement joins TRBV29-1 to TRBJ2-2, with no clear D. This CDR3 comprises 13 residues. The germline CDR1 and CDR2 sequences are SQVTM and ANQGSEA. CDR3 bases: TGCAGCGTTGGGGCAGAAAACACCTGGGAGCTGTTTTTT. It codes for CSVGAENTWELFF.

This chain uses TRBV19 with TRBJ1-5; a weak D match, TRBD1 (6 bases). Germline CDR1 is LNHDA and CDR2 is SQIVND (reference sequence). This CDR3 comprises 13 residues. V was trimmed by 5 bases and J by 5 bases, leaving 10 bases between them. The CDR3 region is CASSVDSYQPQHF. DNA of the CDR3: TGTGCCAGTAGTGTGGACAGCTATCAGCCCCAGCATTTT.

Points on this clonotype: An end of the junction does not agree with germline; a read error may underlie this. This chain uses TRBV11-2 with TRBJ2-2; 13 nucleotides line up with TRBD2. The CDR3 is made up of 17 amino acids. Germline loops: CDR1 SGHAT, CDR2 FQNNGV. CDR3 nucleotide sequence: TGTGTCAGCAGCTCACAACTAGCGGGAGGGGACACCGGGGAGTTGTTTTTT. Translation: CVSSSQLAGGDTGELFF.

On this clonotype: With a much larger clone just one base away, this may be a read error. This CDR3 is missing its conserved last phenylalanine or tryptophan, likely due to a read error. The chain is built from TRBV28 and TRBJ1-6; no firm D call. The germline CDR1 and CDR2 sequences are MDHEN and SYDVKM. This CDR3 has 11 residues. V lost 3 bases to trimming and J lost 6 bases, with 0 bases between them. The CDR3 sequence: CASSFNSPLHS. CDR3 DNA sequence: TGTGCCAGCAGTTTTAATTCACCCCTCCACTCT.

The chain combines TRBV20-1 with TRBJ1-5; possibly TRBD1 for D (5 bases). The length of the CDR3 is 15 residues. Trimming removed 3 bases from V and 7 bases from J, with 19 bases in between. Germline CDR1 reads DFQATT; CDR2 reads SNEGSKA (reference sequence). The CDR3 sequence is CSASQVPRVSQPQHF. The CDR3 nucleotides are TGCAGTGCTAGTCAAGTACCCAGGGTCAGCCAGCCCCAGCATTTT.

A note on this clonotype: The CDR3 carries no conserved terminal phenylalanine or tryptophan, so it likely arises from a read error. This chain connects TRBV14 to TRBJ2-5; a weak D match, TRBD1 (6 bases). V lost 8 bases and J lost 8, with 18 bases in between. The length of the CDR3 is 13 residues. The germline gives CDR1 SGHDN, CDR2 FVKESK. CDR3 sequence: CASGRTAPGTQYL. The CDR3 nucleotides are TGTGCCAGCGGCAGGACAGCCCCAGGCACCCAGTACTTA.

This clonotype was found once. The conserved phenylalanine or tryptophan normally closing the CDR3 is absent here, so this likely arose from a read error. This CDR3 reads CASIFSDTNTGELFL. CDR3 sequence (DNA): TGCGCCAGCATCTTCAGCGATACGAACACCGGGGAGCTGTTTCTT. The V call is TRBV6-1, the J call TRBJ2-2; D remains ambiguous. The CDR3 sequence is 15 residues long. The germline V gene encodes CDR1 MNHNS and CDR2 SASEGT.

On this clonotype itself: Lacking the conserved final phenylalanine or tryptophan, this CDR3 likely reflects a read error. Because the CDR3's place on the DNA is in doubt, the DNA is left out and the CDR3 is given as listed by TCRdb. The V and J genes are TRBV11-2 and TRBJ2-5; TRBD1 reflects the table's D call only, with no check against the DNA. Looked up from germline, CDR1 is SGHAT and CDR2 is FQNNGV. Ends included, the CDR3 has 14 residues. CDR3: CSSSFFSGGRDPVL.

Note on this clonotype: At one end, the junction sequence differs from germline, possibly due to a read error. J is TRBJ1-2 and V is TRBV29-1; unclear D gene. The CDR3 is 13 amino acids. Germline CDR1 SQVTM, CDR2 ANQGSEA. The CDR3 DNA reads TGCAGCGTCGAAGTCACCTCTAACTATGGCTACACCTTC. Protein product: CSVEVTSNYGYTF.

Note on this clonotype: Mismatch with germline at one junction end may stem from a read error. The J gene is TRBJ2-1, the V gene TRBV10-2, with D perhaps matching TRBD2 (5 bases). Germline-derived CDR1 and CDR2 are WSHSY and SAAADI. This CDR3 is 16 amino acids long. The CDR3 DNA reads TGCGCCAGCAGAAATCGACTAACGAGGACCTACAATGAACAGTTCTTC. Protein sequence: CASRNRLTRTYNEQFF.